This is a list of T cell receptor beta chains from one sample in a study of blood T cell repertoires in COVID-19. Generated by immunoSEQ multiplex PCR, the TCRdb table keeps only in-frame clones and is missing some. The profile covers under 200,000 clones, with roughly 75% appearing a single time and 6.5% taken by the ten largest. The sample taken for sequencing was peripheral blood. Every receptor here comes from a man aged 65 to 79 with active or convalescent COVID-19. Each CDR3 is given with its conserved first and last residue. D genes are given only for firm matches. Size tells how often a clone was seen (once, few, many) or the class of an expanded clone, and some rows leave it out.

j_call v_call d_call clone_size cdr3_aa cdr3_nt
TRBJ2-4 TRBV4-2 TRBD2 few CASSQDLREDKNIQYF TGTGCCAGCAGCCAAGATTTGCGGGAGGACAAAAACATTCAGTACTTC
TRBJ2-1 TRBV11-3 - - CASSLNGGAGNEQFF TGTGCCAGCAGCCTAAATGGAGGGGCGGGGAATGAGCAGTTCTTC
TRBJ1-2 TRBV5-4 - once CASSARDYGYTF TGTGCCAGCAGCGCTCGGGACTATGGCTACACCTTC
TRBJ2-6 TRBV11-2 - - CASSRGSGANVLTF TGTGCCAGCAGCAGGGGCTCTGGGGCCAACGTCCTGACTTTC
TRBJ2-1 TRBV15 TRBD2 - CATSRDVSGTSGSSYNEQFF TGTGCCACCAGCAGAGATGTTTCCGGGACTAGCGGGAGCTCCTACAATGAGCAGTTCTTC
TRBJ1-6 TRBV6-5 TRBD1 - CASSPDRVGNSPLHF TGTGCCAGCAGCCCGGACAGGGTGGGGAATTCACCCCTCCACTTT
TRBJ1-5 TRBV2 - - CASSPGLNQPQHF TGTGCCAGCAGTCCGGGTCTCAATCAGCCCCAGCATTTT
TRBJ1-2 TRBV7-9 TRBD1 few CASSLGTGQNYTF TGTGCCAGCAGCTTAGGGACAGGGCAAAACTACACCTTC
TRBJ2-5 TRBV5-1 - - CASRLWGGDGETQYF TGCGCCAGCAGGTTGTGGGGGGGCGACGGGGAGACCCAGTACTTC
TRBJ2-1 TRBV19 - - CASSFPGANEQFF TGTGCCAGTAGTTTCCCCGGTGCAAATGAGCAGTTCTTC
TRBJ1-1 TRBV6-5 TRBD1 - CASSYEDRGRTFF TGTGCCAGCAGTTACGAGGACAGGGGGCGAACTTTCTTT
TRBJ2-1 TRBV6-1 - - CASSEGTGTYNEQFF TGTGCCAGCAGTGAAGGAACAGGGACCTACAATGAGCAGTTCTTC
TRBJ1-5 TRBV7-2 TRBD1 - CASSFSGTGGRQPQHF TGTGCCAGCAGCTTTTCTGGGACAGGGGGTCGGCAGCCCCAGCATTTT
TRBJ2-7 TRBV7-2 TRBD1 - CASSSGQGTFYEQYF TGTGCCAGCAGCTCCGGACAGGGGACCTTCTACGAGCAGTACTTC
TRBJ1-2 TRBV7-2 - - CASSSGGGFGYTF TGTGCCAGCAGTTCCGGGGGGGGCTTTGGCTACACCTTC
TRBJ2-7 TRBV6-1 - - CASSEAWAGYEQYF TGTGCCAGCAGTGAAGCTTGGGCAGGTTACGAGCAGTACTTC
TRBJ2-4 TRBV12-3/TRBV12-4 - few CASSLGRGGIQYF TGTGCCAGCAGTTTGGGGCGGGGAGGCATTCAGTACTTC
TRBJ1-1 TRBV9 TRBD1 - CASSVGDRMNTEAFF TGTGCCAGCAGCGTAGGGGACAGAATGAACACTGAAGCTTTCTTT
TRBJ2-3 TRBV5-6 - - CASSSAGDTQYF TGTGCCAGCAGCTCCGCGGGGGATACGCAGTATTTT
TRBJ2-5 TRBV29-1 TRBD1 - CSHPSGTGEETQYF TGCAGTCACCCATCCGGGACAGGGGAAGAGACCCAGTACTTC
TRBJ2-1 TRBV6-5 - - CASSRTGNPYNEQFF TGTGCCAGTTCAAGAACAGGGAATCCCTACAATGAGCAGTTCTTC
TRBJ2-1 TRBV7-3 TRBD2 - CASSSHGLAGGNEQFF TGTGCCAGCAGCTCCCACGGACTCGCGGGAGGCAATGAGCAGTTCTTC
TRBJ1-3 TRBV4-1 - - CASSQGQPGNTIYF TGCGCCAGCAGCCAAGGACAGCCTGGAAACACCATATATTTT
TRBJ1-1 TRBV7-9 TRBD1 - CASSLAGQGAAFF TGTGCCAGCAGCTTAGCGGGACAGGGAGCAGCTTTCTTT
TRBJ2-1 TRBV4-3 TRBD2 - CASSQPSGGLNEQFF TGCGCCAGCAGCCAACCTAGCGGGGGGCTTAATGAGCAGTTCTTC
TRBJ1-2 TRBV27 TRBD1 - CASSHTRDSSYGYTF TGTGCCAGCAGTCACACCCGGGACAGTTCCTATGGCTACACCTTC
TRBJ1-3 TRBV7-9 - few CASSGPEDTIYF TGTGCCAGCAGCGGACCGGAGGACACCATATATTTT
TRBJ2-3 TRBV13 TRBD2 - CASSPGLAGVADTQYF TGTGCCAGCAGCCCCGGACTAGCGGGAGTTGCAGATACGCAGTATTTT
TRBJ1-1 TRBV3-1/TRBV3-2 - once CASSQDAGVTEAFF TGTGCCAGCAGCCAAGATGCCGGGGTCACTGAAGCTTTCTTT
TRBJ1-4 TRBV24-1 - - CATSDTQGQRGEKLFF TGTGCCACCAGTGATACACAGGGACAACGGGGTGAAAAACTGTTTTTT
TRBJ2-1 TRBV30 - - CAWSPQGAGGNEQFF TGTGCCTGGAGCCCACAGGGGGCGGGGGGCAATGAGCAGTTCTTC
TRBJ2-2 TRBV5-4 TRBD2 - CALSREVNTGELFF TGTGCCCTTTCTCGGGAGGTTAACACCGGGGAGCTGTTTTTT
TRBJ2-3 TRBV28 - - CASSFSFFGTDTQYF TGTGCCAGCAGTTTTTCCTTTTTTGGCACAGATACGCAGTATTTT
TRBJ1-1 TRBV7-2 - once CASSFHRVGTEAFF TGTGCCAGCAGCTTCCACAGGGTAGGGACTGAAGCTTTCTTT
TRBJ2-1 TRBV28 TRBD1 - CASRTGGSYNEQFF TGTGCCAGCAGGACAGGGGGTTCCTACAATGAGCAGTTCTTC
TRBJ2-7 TRBV6-5 - once CASRSTPGGTYEQYF TGTGCCAGCAGATCAACACCCGGAGGCACCTACGAGCAGTACTTC
TRBJ1-1 TRBV29-1 TRBD1 - CSVAWTGMNTEAFF TGCAGCGTCGCTTGGACAGGGATGAACACTGAAGCTTTCTTT
TRBJ1-3 TRBV18 - - CASSRLDSHSGNTIYF TGTGCCAGCTCGCGGCTTGACAGCCACTCTGGAAACACCATATATTTT
TRBJ2-3 TRBV11-2 TRBD2 once CASSLTSERGGSSTDTQYF TGTGCCAGCAGCTTAACGTCCGAGCGGGGGGGATCTAGCACAGATACGCAGTATTTT
TRBJ2-3 TRBV7-8 - - CASSLAGGHTDTQYF TGTGCCAGCAGCTTAGCGGGAGGACACACAGATACGCAGTATTTT
TRBJ2-5 TRBV30 - - CAWSPASGETQYF TGTGCCTGGAGTCCTGCCTCAGGAGAGACCCAGTACTTC
TRBJ2-1 TRBV6-6 - once CASSLTRNEQFF TGTGCCAGCAGTCTGACCAGGAATGAGCAGTTCTTC
TRBJ1-1 TRBV7-9 - - CASSFALGVTEAFF TGTGCCAGCAGCTTTGCTCTCGGGGTCACTGAAGCTTTCTTT
TRBJ1-1 TRBV5-1 - - CASSLGPTGRGNTEAFF TGCGCCAGCAGCTTGGGCCCTACAGGGAGGGGGAACACTGAAGCTTTCTTT
TRBJ2-3 TRBV5-8 - - CASSLSVGPGTDTQYF TGTGCCAGCAGCTTGTCGGTGGGTCCGGGGACAGATACGCAGTATTTT
TRBJ2-3 TRBV4-2 TRBD2 few CASSLTGGSGGSGVTSTDTQYF TGTGCCAGCAGCCTAACGGGAGGGAGCGGGGGGTCGGGTGTGACTAGCACAGATACGCAGTATTTT
TRBJ1-1 TRBV6-5 TRBD1 - CASSRTGRHTEAFF TGTGCCAGCAGCAGGACAGGTCGCCACACTGAAGCTTTCTTT
TRBJ1-1 TRBV3-1/TRBV3-2 - - CASSPRGMVNTEAFF TGTGCCAGCAGCCCGCGGGGGATGGTGAACACTGAAGCTTTCTTT
TRBJ1-4 TRBV2 - - CASSEGGEKLFF TGTGCCAGCAGTGAAGGAGGGGAAAAACTGTTTTTT
TRBJ2-6 TRBV4-2 - - CASSQDRAGPGANVLTF TGTGCCAGCAGCCAAGATCGGGCGGGCCCTGGGGCCAACGTCCTGACTTTC
TRBJ1-4 TRBV19 - - CASSIVTAGEKLFF TGTGCCAGTAGTATAGTTACGGCCGGGGAAAAACTGTTTTTT
TRBJ1-1 TRBV20-1 - once CSARGGGEAFF TGCAGTGCTAGAGGCGGCGGAGAAGCTTTCTTT
TRBJ1-1 TRBV5-4 - - CASSLAQGRYTEAFF TGTGCCAGCAGCTTGGCCCAGGGCAGGTACACTGAAGCTTTCTTT
TRBJ1-6 TRBV2 TRBD1 - CATTGTGGGSPLHF TGTGCCACCACCGGGACAGGGGGAGGATCACCCCTCCACTTT
TRBJ1-4 TRBV19 - - CASSIARRRNEKLFF TGTGCCAGTAGTATAGCAAGACGGAGGAATGAAAAACTGTTTTTT
TRBJ2-1 TRBV11-3 - - CASSREGGAYNEQFF TGTGCCAGCAGCCGTGAAGGGGGGGCTTACAATGAGCAGTTCTTC
TRBJ1-5 TRBV5-1 - - CASSPGEGSQPQHF TGCGCCAGCAGCCCCGGGGAGGGGAGCCAGCCCCAGCATTTT